This TCR beta chain was found in a study of response to subunit inactivated influenza vaccine. Per germline, CDR1 SGHTA and CDR2 FQGTGA. With V trimmed by 5 bases and J by 0 bases, 9 bases remained unmatched. The CDR3 sequence is 18 residues long. TCRdb processed the RT-PCR reads anew with MiXCR; each CDR3 protein has one entry. The sample contains 500,000 to 600,000 distinct CDR3 sequences, around 11% of which appear only once. This clonotype was observed a handful of times. The same sample was also used in a study of T cells expressing NK-cell markers. That work adds: 5'RACE template switching with UMIs generated TCR beta cDNA. The study drew TCR beta repertoires from sorted CD3+CD56+NKG2C+, CD3+CD56+NKG2C- and CD3+CD56-NKG2C+ T cells. Several experiments added an anti-gamma-delta TCR antibody to sort only alpha-beta TCR T cells. Researchers report these clonotypes also headed the CD3+CD56-NKG2C+ fraction in a handful of donors. The study left the HCMV specificity of expanded NKG2C+ T cell clones unresolved.

This sequence was found in a man in his forties or fifties who received an inactivated influenza vaccine. Sequenced here: PBMCs from blood, sampled on the day of vaccination. The chain joins TRBV7-3 to TRBJ2-6, with 8 bases lining up with TRBD1. CDR3 residues: CASSGGRDRSSGANVLTF. CDR3 nucleotide sequence: TGTGCCAGCAGCGGAGGCCGGGACAGGAGCTCTGGGGCCAACGTCCTGACTTTC.